This T cell receptor beta chain was obtained from a study of cytomegalovirus exposure and HLA in healthy donors. Study details: Genetic ancestry analysis placed approximately 78% of the 398 donors that were genotyped in the Caucasian-associated cluster.

13 Jbeta primers and 60 Vbeta primers were used for the PCR. As originally analysed: There were tens of millions of unique TCR beta chains by a later count, and approximately 10 million of them were shared. Profiled with immunoSEQ multiplex PCR; TCRdb holds only in-frame clones, not every one. V and J calls and clone size are given by that table; D and trimming were obtained from the DNA. Of roughly 180,000 clones in the sample, about 85% were seen once. The CDR3 totals 15 residues. Germline lookup yields CDR1 MGHRA and CDR2 YSYEKL. Trimming cost V 4 bases and J 3 bases, with 15 bases left between them. Study-wide results and limits: Later analysis associated a missense DCLRE1C variant with TCR beta V- and J-gene trimming. Confirmation was obtained in vitro that three CMV-associated chains are specific for CMV antigens.

A note on this clone: Its antigen is unidentified.

V and J are TRBV4-1 and TRBJ1-2; the D gene is possibly TRBD1 (6 bases). The TCR was taken from a woman aged 50 to 60 in good health and CMV-seropositive. Source material: PBMCs. This CDR3 reads CASSRSPNRDYGYTF. In DNA, the CDR3 is TGCGCCAGCAGCCGGTCCCCCAACAGGGACTATGGCTACACCTTC.